Below, 21 T cell receptor beta chains from the same sample are listed, as sequenced in a study of post-analysis software for immune sequencing data (dated by TCRdb to the mid-2010s). Paper-wide results and their limitations: Roughly 5 TRBV segments, including TRBV5-6, TRBV5-1 and TRBV20-1, were significantly more frequent in patients than controls.

Their antigens remain unidentified. Receptors were amplified or captured by PCR. These reads were obtained on an Illumina HiSeq 2500. To reduce PCR and sequencing biases, unique molecular identifiers were built into the TCR beta cDNA libraries. TCRdb cleaned the public reads at Q25 with fastp, built clones with MiXCR and kept in-frame beta chains. Each entry is one CDR3 protein sequence, shown with its most common DNA and genes. This sample has roughly 870,000 distinct CDR3 sequences in its table, and roughly 50% of those were observed once. Over 4% of the sample belongs to the ten largest clones. Sequenced input: blood. The origin of the receptors is a girl between 5 and 17 years old with multiple sclerosis.

The rearrangement joins TRBV29-1 to TRBJ2-5; 9 nucleotides match TRBD1. The J call is doubtful: the DNA matches TRBJ2-7 better. This CDR3 contains 13 residues. Germline CDR1 is SQVTM and CDR2 is ANQGSEA. CDR3 protein: CSVRETGGNEQYF. The CDR3 DNA is TGCAGCGTTCGGGAGACAGGGGGTAACGAGCAGTACTTC.

This clonotype was counted between two and nine times. The chain uses TRBV7-9 and TRBJ2-5; D remains ambiguous. The ends were cut back, 5 bases at V and 2 bases at J, with 12 bases in the middle. From germline, CDR1 is SEHNR and CDR2 FQNEAQ (reference sequence). CDR3 length: 14 amino acids. CDR3 protein: CASSVDTVQETQYF. CDR3 nucleotide sequence: TGTGCCAGCAGCGTAGACACCGTTCAAGAGACCCAGTACTTC.

This chain uses TRBV6-5 with TRBJ1-1, with D possibly being TRBD1 (6 bases). Trimming pared 2 bases from V and 0 bases from J, leaving 13 bases between. CDR3 length: 16 amino acids. Per germline, CDR1 MNHEY and CDR2 SVGAGI. This CDR3 is CASSYAQGNMNTEAFF. The DNA of the CDR3 is TGTGCCAGCAGTTACGCCCAGGGGAATATGAACACTGAAGCTTTCTTT.

This chain connects TRBV20-1 to TRBJ2-4, with 7 bases fitting TRBD1. This CDR3 spans 12 amino acids. Trimming at V came to 6 bases and at J to 8 bases, leaving 7 bases not matched to a gene. CDR1 and CDR2 (germline): DFQATT, SNEGSKA (reference sequence). Here the CDR3 reads CSAWGQGDIQYF. The CDR3 DNA reads TGCAGTGCCTGGGGGCAGGGGGACATTCAGTACTTC.

This chain links TRBV12-5 with TRBJ1-2; 8 nucleotides align to TRBD1. Trimming cost V 1 base and J 7 bases; bases outside gene matches: 14. Germline V CDR1 and CDR2: LGHNT, FRNRAP. CDR3 length: 17 amino acids. CDR3 nucleotides: TGTGCTAGTGGTTTGGCTCCGCTTAGGACAGGGAAAGGTGGCTACACCTTC. Translating it yields CASGLAPLRTGKGGYTF.

This chain connects TRBV6-1 to TRBJ2-3, with D possibly being TRBD2 (6 bases). The CDR3 is 16 amino acids. Trimming stripped 1 base from V and 0 bases from J, with 11 bases between. Looked up from germline, CDR1 is MNHNS and CDR2 is SASEGT. CDR3 residues: CASSEVRGGSTDTQYF. The CDR3 nucleotides read TGTGCCAGCAGTGAAGTTCGGGGAGGAAGCACAGATACGCAGTATTTT.

The chain combines TRBV10-3 with TRBJ1-2, with D tentatively TRBD1 (5 bases). From germline, CDR1 is ENHRY and CDR2 SYGVKD. CDR3 size: 12 residues. V gave up 11 bases and J gave up 3 bases, with 13 bases separating them. CDR3 bases: TGTGCCTCACAACAGGCTGACTATGGCTACACCTTC. Translated: CASQQADYGYTF.

V and J are TRBV6-1 and TRBJ2-7; D ambiguous. Germline CDR1 is MNHNS and CDR2 is SASEGT. The CDR3 is 12 amino acids. Between the trimmed V and J ends, which lost 4 bases and 1 base, there was a span of 5 bases. The CDR3: CASSVASYEQYF. Here the CDR3 DNA reads TGTGCCAGCAGTGTAGCATCCTACGAGCAGTACTTC.

The chain links TRBV6-1 to TRBJ2-1; 8 bases align to TRBD2. The CDR3 runs 14 residues. Germline loops: CDR1 MNHNS, CDR2 SASEGT. The CDR3 bases are TGTGCGACCGGAGGGGCGGGGGGAATGGATGAGCAGTTCTTC. Protein sequence: CATGGAGGMDEQFF.

The J gene is TRBJ2-3, the V gene TRBV3-1, with 7 bases lining up with TRBD1. CDR3 length: 13 amino acids. Unmatched junction bases numbered 4, after V lost 6 bases and J lost 4 bases. The V gene's germline CDR1 is LGHDT and CDR2 YNNKEL (reference sequence). The CDR3 reads CASRTGSADTQYF. The CDR3 DNA follows: TGTGCCAGCAGGACAGGGAGCGCAGATACGCAGTATTTT.

The chain links TRBV5-1 to TRBJ2-5; D is uncertain. The CDR3 is 12 amino acids. Germline values: CDR1 SGHRS, CDR2 YFSETQ. V was pared by 4 bases and J by 1 base, with 5 bases between. The CDR3 coding sequence is TGCGCCAGCAGCAAATTCCAAGAGACCCAGTACTTC. This codes for CASSKFQETQYF.

Only a few counts were recorded for this clonotype. The CDR3 reads CASSPGTGGLYGYTF. CDR3 nucleotide sequence: TGTGCCAGCAGCCCCGGGACAGGGGGGCTCTATGGCTACACCTTC. This chain links TRBV7-3 with TRBJ1-2; TRBD1 agrees at 11 bases. The CDR3 extends over 15 amino acids. Germline CDR1 and CDR2: SGHTA and FQGTGA. Trimming at V came to 5 bases and at J to 4 bases, leaving 6 bases not matched to a gene.

The CDR3 protein is CASSYDASGTFEQYF. The CDR3 DNA reads as TGCGCCAGCAGCTATGATGCCAGCGGGACCTTCGAGCAGTACTTC. The chain recombines TRBV5-1 with TRBJ2-7, with 7 bases fitting TRBD2. V was clipped by 3 bases and J by 6 bases; unmatched bases: 12. Germline CDR1 is SGHRS and CDR2 is YFSETQ. This CDR3 is 15 amino acids long.

The rearrangement joins TRBV7-8 to TRBJ2-3; TRBD1 aligns across 10 bases. The V gene's germline CDR1 is SGHVS and CDR2 FQNEAQ. Germline trimming cut 6 bases from V and 5 bases from J; bases unmatched to any gene: 5. This CDR3 comprises 14 residues. CDR3 loop: CASSMDRGIDTQYF. CDR3 coding DNA: TGTGCCAGCAGTATGGACAGGGGGATAGATACGCAGTATTTT.

This clonotype was detected a few times. This chain links TRBV20-1 with TRBJ2-3; TRBD2 matches at 9 bases. CDR1 is DFQATT and CDR2 is SNEGSKA in the germline V gene (reference sequence). The V segment lost 0 bases and the J segment 3 bases; nucleotides outside the gene matches: 10. The CDR3 consists of 17 residues. The CDR3 reads CSAREGTRGGLTDTQYF. DNA for the CDR3: TGCAGTGCTAGAGAGGGGACGCGGGGGGGCCTTACAGATACGCAGTATTTT.

Relative to its sample, this clonotype is medium-sized (0.01 to 0.1%). The genes are TRBV5-6 and TRBJ1-1; D call uncertain. The CDR3 extends over 12 amino acids. The V end lost 1 base, the J end lost 4 bases, and 5 bases lay between the germline ends. Germline V gives CDR1 SGHDT, CDR2 YYEEEE. CDR3 sequence: CASSLRGTEAFF. The CDR3, as DNA: TGTGCCAGCAGCTTGAGAGGCACTGAAGCTTTCTTT.

The chain employs TRBV2 and TRBJ2-5, with D perhaps matching TRBD1 (7 bases). The CDR3 consists of 15 residues. CDR1 and CDR2 from the germline V gene are SNHLY and FYNNEI. V was cut by 2 bases and J by 2 bases, with 12 bases left in between. The CDR3 DNA is TGTGCCAGCAGTGAAAGCAGGGGGGAACAAGAGACCCAGTACTTC. Translated: CASSESRGEQETQYF.

The chain combines TRBV7-9 with TRBJ1-1; TRBD1 matches at 10 bases. Germline CDR1 is SEHNR and CDR2 is FQNEAQ (reference sequence). Trimming removed 4 bases from V and 4 bases from J; junction bases left unmatched: 6. The CDR3 has 15 residues. In DNA, the CDR3 is TGTGCCAGCAGCTCGACAGGGGGCGCGTTCACTGAAGCTTTCTTT. Translating it yields CASSSTGGAFTEAFF.

J is TRBJ2-5 and V is TRBV9; D perhaps matches TRBD2 (6 bases). The CDR3 is made up of 13 amino acids. Germline assignment: CDR1 SGDLS and CDR2 YYNGEE. With 3 bases removed from V and 4 bases from J, the gap between germline ends came to 10 bases. As DNA, the CDR3 is TGTGCCAGCAGCGAGGGACTGGGAGAGACCCAGTACTTC. Its translation: CASSEGLGETQYF. Looking up the rest from reference TRBV9 and TRBJ2-5 gives the full variable domain: DSGVTQTPKHLITATGQRVTLRCSPRSGDLSVYWYQQSLDQGLQFLIQYYNGEERAKGNILERFSAQQFPDLHSELNLSSLELGDSALYFCASSEGLGETQYFGPGTRLLVL.

This chain joins TRBV5-1 and TRBJ2-1; 10 bases map to TRBD1. The germline V gene encodes CDR1 SGHRS and CDR2 YFSETQ. The CDR3 loop spans 15 amino acids. V lost 3 bases to trimming and J lost 2 bases; unmatched junction nucleotides: 2. CDR3 residues: CASSWGTGAYNEQFF. The CDR3 nucleotides read TGCGCCAGCAGCTGGGGGACAGGGGCCTACAATGAGCAGTTCTTC.

The chain uses TRBV7-6 and TRBJ2-7; D is undetermined. The CDR3 has 15 amino acids. Germline values: CDR1 SGHVS, CDR2 FNYEAQ. The germline V and J ends were trimmed by 2 bases and 5 bases, with 16 bases remaining between them. The CDR3 is CASSLTVGSRNEQYF. CDR3 coding DNA: TGTGCCAGCAGCTTAACCGTAGGGTCCAGGAACGAGCAGTACTTC.